These 22 T cell receptor beta chains were sequenced from one sample in a study of blood T cell repertoires in COVID-19. Here immunoSEQ multiplex PCR was the method, and the copy in TCRdb shows in-frame clones only, minus some. Of some 240,000 clones listed, 87% are singletons. Sequenced input: peripheral blood. These receptors were obtained from a man in his 60s who had recovered from COVID-19.

This chain joins TRBV5-1 and TRBJ2-3, with 12 bases identical to TRBD2. The germline CDR1 and CDR2 sequences are SGHRS and YFSETQ. The CDR3 is made up of 17 amino acids. V shed 1 base and J 2 bases; nucleotides not matched to a gene: 5. The CDR3 coding sequence is TGCGCCAGCAGCTTGCTCCTAGCGGGGGGGGTCACAGATACGCAGTATTTT. Translating it yields CASSLLLAGGVTDTQYF.

This clone was recorded once. The CDR3 nucleotides read TGTGCCAGCAGTGACTCGGGGGGGAAGGCTTTCTTT. Its protein is CASSDSGGKAFF. The chain carries TRBV6-4 and TRBJ1-1; D might be TRBD1 (5 bases). V lost 0 bases and J 11 bases, leaving 10 bases between the germline ends. CDR3 length: 12 residues. The germline CDR1 and CDR2 sequences are MRHNA and SNTAGT.

The chain joins TRBV2 to TRBJ2-1; the match to TRBD1 covers 8 bases. V lost 4 bases to trimming and J lost 7 bases; unmatched junction nucleotides: 3. CDR1 and CDR2 (germline): SNHLY, FYNNEI. The CDR3 loop spans 13 amino acids. The CDR3 bases are TGTGCCAGCAGTGGACAGGGGATGAATGAGCAGTTCTTC. Its protein is CASSGQGMNEQFF.

The V and J genes are TRBV5-1 and TRBJ1-1, with D uncertain. This CDR3 is 16 amino acids long. The V end was cut by 0 bases, the J end by 1 base, with 13 bases between. Germline V gene sequence: CDR1 SGHRS, CDR2 YFSETQ. This CDR3 reads CASSLDFRGSNTEAFF. The CDR3 nucleotides are TGCGCCAGCAGCTTGGACTTCCGAGGATCGAACACTGAAGCTTTCTTT.

The chain has TRBV7-2 and TRBJ1-1, with D possibly TRBD1 on 6 matching bases. V lost 2 bases and J lost 4, with 8 bases in between. The germline V gene has CDR1 SGHTA and CDR2 FQGNSA. The length of the CDR3 is 13 residues. The CDR3 reads CASSLRRGTEAFF. Here the CDR3 DNA reads TGTGCCAGCAGCTTACGCAGGGGCACTGAAGCTTTCTTT.

This rearrangement joins TRBV7-6 to TRBJ2-5; TRBD1 might be the D (6 bases). The CDR3 has 13 amino acids. Germline loops: CDR1 SGHVS, CDR2 FNYEAQ. The ends were cut back, 5 bases at V and 1 base at J, with 8 bases in the middle. CDR3 amino acids: CASSLDSQETQYF. CDR3 nucleotides: TGTGCCAGCAGCCTGGACAGCCAAGAGACCCAGTACTTC. Full variable domain (remainder filled in from reference TRBV7-6 and TRBJ2-5): GAGVSQSPRYKVTKRGQDVALRCDPISGHVSLYWYRQALGQGPEFLTYFNYEAQQDKSGLPNDRFSAERPEGSISTLTIQRTEQRDSAMYRCASSLDSQETQYFGPGTRLLVL.

The chain uses TRBV5-1 and TRBJ2-5; 7 bases map to TRBD1. Germline V gene sequence: CDR1 SGHRS, CDR2 YFSETQ. Trimming at V came to 4 bases and at J to 7 bases, leaving 10 bases not matched to a gene. The CDR3 runs 14 residues. CDR3 protein: CASSPEGGSWTQYF. CDR3 coding DNA: TGCGCCAGCAGCCCTGAAGGGGGCTCGTGGACCCAGTACTTC.

This clone has just a few counts. This sequence joins TRBV10-1 and TRBJ2-1, with 7 bases aligning to TRBD2. This CDR3 has 14 amino acids. Per germline, CDR1 WNHNN and CDR2 SYGVQD (reference sequence). V trimming: 4 bases; J trimming: 9 bases; junction bases outside the gene matches: 9. Here the CDR3 DNA reads TGCGCCAGCAGTGGGTCAGGGAGGGTTGGTGAGCAGTTCTTC. Protein sequence: CASSGSGRVGEQFF.

This clone came up a few times. The chain couples TRBV5-1 to TRBJ1-3; 7 bases are a match to TRBD1. V shed 4 bases and J 1 base; nucleotides not matched to a gene: 5. The CDR3 spans 15 residues. The germline CDR1 and CDR2 sequences are SGHRS and YFSETQ. The CDR3 nucleotides are TGCGCCAGCAGCGTGGGACAGACTTCTGGAAACACCATATATTTT. Translating gives CASSVGQTSGNTIYF.

The J gene is TRBJ1-1, the V gene TRBV3-1 (or the pseudogene TRBV3-2); no clear D gene. CDR1 LGHDT and CDR2 YNNKEL come from the germline V gene (reference sequence). V was cut by 4 bases and J by 5 bases, with 20 bases left in between. This CDR3 has 16 amino acids. Here the CDR3 reads CASSPGPGTGETEAFF. The CDR3 DNA is TGTGCCAGCAGCCCCGGCCCGGGAACGGGAGAGACTGAAGCTTTCTTT.

The sample holds a few counts of this clone. This chain connects TRBV6-5 to TRBJ1-2; a possible D gene is TRBD1 (6 bases). This CDR3 spans 13 amino acids. Germline assignment: CDR1 MNHEY and CDR2 SVGAGI. With 5 bases removed from V and 7 bases from J, the gap between germline ends came to 14 bases. The CDR3: CASSRPTGSGYTF. The CDR3, as DNA: TGTGCCAGCAGTAGACCGACAGGCTCTGGCTACACCTTC.

The chain has TRBV3-1 (or the pseudogene TRBV3-2) and TRBJ1-1; D is unresolved. V was clipped by 1 base and J by 10 bases, with 10 bases between them. The CDR3 covers 12 residues. CDR1 and CDR2 from the germline V gene are LGHDT and YNNKEL (reference sequence). CDR3: CASSQVGVGAFF. The CDR3 coding sequence is TGTGCCAGCAGCCAAGTCGGGGTCGGAGCTTTCTTT.

This chain connects TRBV5-4 to TRBJ1-2; perhaps TRBD1 as D (5 bases). The CDR3 is made up of 15 amino acids. Germline V gene sequence: CDR1 SGHNT, CDR2 YYREEE (reference sequence). Trimming pared 0 bases from V and 2 bases from J, leaving 11 bases between. The CDR3 here is CASSLVAGRNYGYTF. CDR3 coding DNA: TGTGCCAGCAGCTTGGTGGCAGGGCGAAACTATGGCTACACCTTC.

The CDR3 nucleotides read TGTGCCAGTAGTGGATGGGGACTAGCGGGCAGCTCCTACAATGAGCAGTTCTTC. Translation gives CASSGWGLAGSSYNEQFF. The V call is TRBV19, the J call TRBJ2-1; 12 bases fit TRBD2. There are 18 residues in the CDR3. The germline CDR1 and CDR2 sequences are LNHDA and SQIVND (reference sequence). The V gene end was trimmed by 5 bases and the J gene end by 0 bases; junction bases not matched to a gene: 8.

A single count supports this clone. The chain employs TRBV2 and TRBJ2-3; 11 bases align to TRBD2. The CDR3 has 16 amino acids. Germline V gene sequence: CDR1 SNHLY, CDR2 FYNNEI. V shed 6 bases and J 0 bases; nucleotides not matched to a gene: 5. The CDR3 sequence: CASRRLAGPSTDTQYF. The CDR3 region has the DNA TGTGCCAGCAGACGACTAGCGGGGCCTAGCACAGATACGCAGTATTTT.

V gene TRBV10-3 combines with J gene TRBJ2-1; 10 nucleotides match TRBD1. CDR1 and CDR2 from the germline V gene are ENHRY and SYGVKD. Trimming removed 8 bases from V and 0 bases from J; junction bases left unmatched: 1. There are 14 residues in the CDR3. The CDR3: CAIGDRGSYNEQFF. CDR3 in DNA: TGTGCCATCGGGGACAGGGGCTCCTACAATGAGCAGTTCTTC.

The V gene is TRBV29-1, the J gene TRBJ1-5; 9 positions agree with TRBD1. The CDR3 has 13 residues. Germline values: CDR1 SQVTM, CDR2 ANQGSEA. V dropped 4 bases and J dropped 6; count of bases not matched to a gene: 4. CDR3 DNA sequence: TGCAGCGTTGGCCGGGACAGGGCTCAGCCCCAGCATTTT. Protein: CSVGRDRAQPQHF.

The chain couples TRBV5-1 to TRBJ2-2, with D possibly matching TRBD2 (5 bases). Trimming left V 4 bases short and J 7 bases short, with 11 bases between. This CDR3 has 13 amino acids. The germline V gene has CDR1 SGHRS and CDR2 YFSETQ. The CDR3 here is CASSAGWDGELFF. CDR3 in DNA: TGCGCCAGCAGCGCGGGCTGGGACGGGGAGCTGTTTTTT.

Here the CDR3 reads CASSVTGRASNQPQHF. CDR3 in DNA: TGTGCCAGCAGTGTTACAGGGCGTGCGAGCAATCAGCCCCAGCATTTT. V and J are TRBV2 and TRBJ1-5; tentatively, D is TRBD1 (6 bases). Trimming cost V 4 bases and J 1 base, with 14 bases left between them. Germline lookup yields CDR1 SNHLY and CDR2 FYNNEI. The CDR3 extends over 16 amino acids.

V and J are TRBV19 and TRBJ1-4; 7 nucleotides match TRBD1. J gave up 3 bases and V 9 bases, and 1 base lay outside the gene matches. The germline CDR1 and CDR2 sequences are LNHDA and SQIVND (reference sequence). The CDR3 is made up of 12 amino acids. The CDR3 spells CASRGSNEKLFF. In DNA, the CDR3 is TGTGCCAGCAGGGGGTCTAATGAAAAACTGTTTTTT.

The V gene is TRBV6-5, the J gene TRBJ2-7, with 7 bases aligning to TRBD2. Germline V gives CDR1 MNHEY, CDR2 SVGAGI. Trimming took 6 bases from V and 0 from J; bases not matched to a gene: 8. The CDR3 sequence is 15 residues long. CDR3 bases: TGTGCCAGCAGCCCACGTAGGACTAGCTCCTACGAGCAGTACGTC. This codes for CASSPRRTSSYEQYV.

The chain has TRBV19 and TRBJ1-2; D is ambiguous. The CDR3 covers 15 residues. The germline V gene has CDR1 LNHDA and CDR2 SQIVND (reference sequence). The V end was cut by 3 bases, the J end by 2 bases, with 13 bases between. Here the CDR3 DNA reads TGTGCCAGTAGTATCGGTTTGATCCACAACTATGGCTACACCTTC. Its protein product is CASSIGLIHNYGYTF.